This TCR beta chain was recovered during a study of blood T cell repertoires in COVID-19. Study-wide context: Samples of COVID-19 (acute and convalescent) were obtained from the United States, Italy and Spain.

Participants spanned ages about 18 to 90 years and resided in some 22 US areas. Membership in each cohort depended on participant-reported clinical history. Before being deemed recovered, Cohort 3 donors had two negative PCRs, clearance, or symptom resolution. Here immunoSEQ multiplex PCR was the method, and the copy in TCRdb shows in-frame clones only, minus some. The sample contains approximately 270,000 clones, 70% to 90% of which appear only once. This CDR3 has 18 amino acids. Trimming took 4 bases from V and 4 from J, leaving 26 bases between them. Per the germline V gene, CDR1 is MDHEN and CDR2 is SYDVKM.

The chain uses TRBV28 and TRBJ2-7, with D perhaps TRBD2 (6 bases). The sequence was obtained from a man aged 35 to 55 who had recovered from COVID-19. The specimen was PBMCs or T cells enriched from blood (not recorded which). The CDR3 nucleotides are TGTGCCAGCAGTTCCGAGTCAATAGCGGAATCCCCCCCTTACGAGCAGTACTTC. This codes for CASSSESIAESPPYEQYF.